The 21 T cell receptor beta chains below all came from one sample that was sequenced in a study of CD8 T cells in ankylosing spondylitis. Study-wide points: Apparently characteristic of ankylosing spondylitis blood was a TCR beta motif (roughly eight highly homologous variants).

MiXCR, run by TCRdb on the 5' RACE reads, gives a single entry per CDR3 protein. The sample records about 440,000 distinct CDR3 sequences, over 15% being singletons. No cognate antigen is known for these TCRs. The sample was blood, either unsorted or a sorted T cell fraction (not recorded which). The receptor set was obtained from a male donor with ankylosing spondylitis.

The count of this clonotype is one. The CDR3 DNA follows: TGTGCCAGCAGCTCCCCTTGGGCCAATGAGCAGTTCTTC. Translating it yields CASSSPWANEQFF. The rearrangement links TRBV7-2 to TRBJ2-1; D gene unclear. V was cut by 4 bases and J by 6 bases, with 10 bases left in between. Germline CDR1 is SGHTA and CDR2 is FQGNSA. The CDR3 consists of 13 residues.

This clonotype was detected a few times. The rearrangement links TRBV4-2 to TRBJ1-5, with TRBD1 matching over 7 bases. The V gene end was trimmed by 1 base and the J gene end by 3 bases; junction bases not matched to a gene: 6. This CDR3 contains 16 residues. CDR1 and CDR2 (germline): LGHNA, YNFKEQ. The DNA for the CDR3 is TGTGCCAGCAGCCAAGTAGGGGGCACGGTCAATCAGCCCCAGCATTTT. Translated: CASSQVGGTVNQPQHF.

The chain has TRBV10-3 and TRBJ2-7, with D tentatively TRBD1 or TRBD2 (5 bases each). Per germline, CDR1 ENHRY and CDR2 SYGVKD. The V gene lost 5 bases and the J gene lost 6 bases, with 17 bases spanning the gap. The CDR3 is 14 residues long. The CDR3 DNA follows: TGTGCCATCAGTTCCGGGACGGACCGTTTCGAGCAGTACTTC. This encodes CAISSGTDRFEQYF.

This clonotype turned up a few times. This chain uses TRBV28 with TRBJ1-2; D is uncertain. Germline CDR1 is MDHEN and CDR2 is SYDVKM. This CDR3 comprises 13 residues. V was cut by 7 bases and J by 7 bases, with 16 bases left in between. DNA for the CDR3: TGTGCCAGCAAGCCCACAGCGTACTTTGGCTACACCTTC. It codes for CASKPTAYFGYTF.

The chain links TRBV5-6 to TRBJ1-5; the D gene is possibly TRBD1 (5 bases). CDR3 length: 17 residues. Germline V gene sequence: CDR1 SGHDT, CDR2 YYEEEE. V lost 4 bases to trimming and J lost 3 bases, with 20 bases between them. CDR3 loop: CASSISSGTLFNQPQHF. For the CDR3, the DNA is TGTGCCAGCAGCATTTCATCCGGGACTCTTTTCAATCAGCCCCAGCATTTT.

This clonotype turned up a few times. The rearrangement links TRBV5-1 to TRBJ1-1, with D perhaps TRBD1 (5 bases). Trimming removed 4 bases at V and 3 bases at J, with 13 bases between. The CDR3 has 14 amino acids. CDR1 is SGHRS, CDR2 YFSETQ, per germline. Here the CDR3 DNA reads TGCGCCAGCAGCGTGATGGGGGGGGACACTGAAGCTTTCTTT. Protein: CASSVMGGDTEAFF.

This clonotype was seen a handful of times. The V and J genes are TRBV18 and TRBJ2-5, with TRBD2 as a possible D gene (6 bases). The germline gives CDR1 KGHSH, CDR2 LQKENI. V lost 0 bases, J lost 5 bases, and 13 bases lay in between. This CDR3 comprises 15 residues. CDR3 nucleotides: TGTGCCAGCTCACCACCCGGGGGAGAAAGCGAGACCCAGTACTTC. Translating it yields CASSPPGGESETQYF.

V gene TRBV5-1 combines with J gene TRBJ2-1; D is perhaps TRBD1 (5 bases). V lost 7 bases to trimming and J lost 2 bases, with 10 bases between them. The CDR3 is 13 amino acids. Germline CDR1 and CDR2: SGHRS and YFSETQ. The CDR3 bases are TGCGCCAGCGGGATGGGGCCCTACAATGAGCAGTTCTTC. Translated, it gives CASGMGPYNEQFF. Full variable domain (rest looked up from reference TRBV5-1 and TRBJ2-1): KAGVTQTPRYLIKTRGQQVTLSCSPISGHRSVSWYQQTPGQGLQFLFEYFSETQRNKGNFPGRFSGRQFSNSRSEMNVSTLELGDSALYLCASGMGPYNEQFFGPGTRLTVL.

CDR3 protein: CASSLVPGVDQPQHF. The CDR3 nucleotides read TGCGCCAGCAGCTTGGTACCAGGCGTCGATCAGCCCCAGCATTTT. V usage is TRBV5-1 and J usage is TRBJ1-5, with D hard to call. This CDR3 is 15 amino acids long. CDR1 SGHRS and CDR2 YFSETQ come from the germline V gene. V was pared by 0 bases and J by 5 bases, with 12 bases between.

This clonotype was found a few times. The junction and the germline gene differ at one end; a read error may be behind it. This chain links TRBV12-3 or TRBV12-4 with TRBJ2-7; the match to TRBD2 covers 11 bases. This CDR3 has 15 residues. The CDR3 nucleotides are TGTGCCAGCAGATTAGCGGGAGGGAAACCCTACGAGCAGTACTTC. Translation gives CASRLAGGKPYEQYF.

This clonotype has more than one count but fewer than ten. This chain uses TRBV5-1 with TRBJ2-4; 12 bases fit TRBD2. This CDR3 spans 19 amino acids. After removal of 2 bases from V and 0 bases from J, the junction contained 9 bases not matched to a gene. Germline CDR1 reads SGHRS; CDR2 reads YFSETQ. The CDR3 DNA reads TGCGCCAGCAGCTTACTAGCGGGAGGAAGGGGAATAGCCAAAAACATTCAGTACTTC. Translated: CASSLLAGGRGIAKNIQYF. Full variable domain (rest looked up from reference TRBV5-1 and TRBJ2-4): KAGVTQTPRYLIKTRGQQVTLSCSPISGHRSVSWYQQTPGQGLQFLFEYFSETQRNKGNFPGRFSGRQFSNSRSEMNVSTLELGDSALYLCASSLLAGGRGIAKNIQYFGAGTRLSVL.

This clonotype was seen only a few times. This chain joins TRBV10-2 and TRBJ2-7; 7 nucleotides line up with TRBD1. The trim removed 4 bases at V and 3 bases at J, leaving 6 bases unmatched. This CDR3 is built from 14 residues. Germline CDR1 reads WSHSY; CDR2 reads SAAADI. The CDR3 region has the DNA TGCGCCAGCAGTGGGTCACAGGGGAACTACGAGCAGTACTTC. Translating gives CASSGSQGNYEQYF.

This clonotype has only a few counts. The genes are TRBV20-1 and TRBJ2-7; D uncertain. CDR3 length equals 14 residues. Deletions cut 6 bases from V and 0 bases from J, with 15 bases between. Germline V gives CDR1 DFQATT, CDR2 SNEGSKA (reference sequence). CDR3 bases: TGCAGTGCGGACGACCAGACGGACTCCTACGAGCAGTACTTC. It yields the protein CSADDQTDSYEQYF.

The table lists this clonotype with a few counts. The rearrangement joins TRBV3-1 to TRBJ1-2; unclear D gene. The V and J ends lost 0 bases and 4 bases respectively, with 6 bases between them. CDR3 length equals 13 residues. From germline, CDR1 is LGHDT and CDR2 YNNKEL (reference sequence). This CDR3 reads CASSQEAVYGYTF. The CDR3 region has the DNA TGTGCCAGCAGCCAAGAGGCGGTCTATGGCTACACCTTC.

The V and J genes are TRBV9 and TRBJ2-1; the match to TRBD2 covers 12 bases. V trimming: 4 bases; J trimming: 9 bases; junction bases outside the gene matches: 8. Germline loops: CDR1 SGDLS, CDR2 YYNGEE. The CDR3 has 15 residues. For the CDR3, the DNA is TGTGCCAGCAGCCCAGCCGGGACTAGCGGGTTTGAGCAGTTCTTC. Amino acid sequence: CASSPAGTSGFEQFF.

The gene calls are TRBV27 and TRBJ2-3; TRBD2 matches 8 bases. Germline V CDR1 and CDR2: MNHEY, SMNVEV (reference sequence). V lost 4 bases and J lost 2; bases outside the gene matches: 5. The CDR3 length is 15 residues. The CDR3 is CASSSKRGPTDTQYF. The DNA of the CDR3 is TGTGCCAGCAGTTCAAAGCGGGGGCCCACAGATACGCAGTATTTT.

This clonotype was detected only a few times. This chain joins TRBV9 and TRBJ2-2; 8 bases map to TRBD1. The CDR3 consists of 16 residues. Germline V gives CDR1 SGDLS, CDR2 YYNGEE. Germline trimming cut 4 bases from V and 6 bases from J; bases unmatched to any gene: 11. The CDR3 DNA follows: TGTGCCAGCAGCCCCCGGTGGACAGGGACGGCCGGGGAGCTGTTTTTT. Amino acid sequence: CASSPRWTGTAGELFF.

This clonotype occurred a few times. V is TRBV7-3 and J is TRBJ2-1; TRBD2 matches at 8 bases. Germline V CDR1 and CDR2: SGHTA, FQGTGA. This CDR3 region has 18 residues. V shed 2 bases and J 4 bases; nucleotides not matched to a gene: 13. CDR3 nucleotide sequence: TGTGCCAGCAGCTTATCCGCCGCTCCTAGCGGGCCATACAATGAGCAGTTCTTC. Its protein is CASSLSAAPSGPYNEQFF.

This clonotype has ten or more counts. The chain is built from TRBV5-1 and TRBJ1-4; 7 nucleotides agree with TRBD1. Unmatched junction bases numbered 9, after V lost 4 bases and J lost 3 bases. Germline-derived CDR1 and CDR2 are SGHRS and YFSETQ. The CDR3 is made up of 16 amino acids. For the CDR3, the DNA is TGCGCCAGCAGCCCGGGACAGTCGTTTTCTAATGAAAAACTGTTTTTT. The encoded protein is CASSPGQSFSNEKLFF.

CDR3 amino acids: CAWSVGGAVNEQFF. Written as DNA, the CDR3 is TGTGCCTGGAGTGTAGGGGGGGCAGTCAATGAGCAGTTCTTC. The V and J genes are TRBV30 and TRBJ2-1; TRBD2 might be the D (7 bases). Trimming took 0 bases from V and 6 from J, leaving 12 bases between them. The CDR3 totals 14 residues. The germline V gene encodes CDR1 GTSNPN and CDR2 SVGIG (reference sequence).

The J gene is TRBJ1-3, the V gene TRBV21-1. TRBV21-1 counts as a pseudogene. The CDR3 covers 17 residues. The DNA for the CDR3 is TGTGCCAGCAGCAAGAGGGCCAACGCCACTTCTGGAAACACCATATATTTT. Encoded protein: CASSKRANATSGNTIYF.